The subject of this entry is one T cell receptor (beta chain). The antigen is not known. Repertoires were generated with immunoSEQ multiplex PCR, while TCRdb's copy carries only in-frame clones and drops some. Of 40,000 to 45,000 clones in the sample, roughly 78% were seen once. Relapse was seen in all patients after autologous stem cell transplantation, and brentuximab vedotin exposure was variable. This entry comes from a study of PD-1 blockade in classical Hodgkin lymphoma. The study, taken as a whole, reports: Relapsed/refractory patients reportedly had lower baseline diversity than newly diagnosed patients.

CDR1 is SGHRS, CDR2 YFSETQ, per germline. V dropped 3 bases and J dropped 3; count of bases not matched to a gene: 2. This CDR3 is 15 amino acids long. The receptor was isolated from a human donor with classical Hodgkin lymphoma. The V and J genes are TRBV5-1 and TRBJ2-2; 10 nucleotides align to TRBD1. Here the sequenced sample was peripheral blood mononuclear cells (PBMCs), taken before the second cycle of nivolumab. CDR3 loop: CASSWGTGDTGELFF. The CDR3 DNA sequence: TGCGCCAGCAGCTGGGGGACAGGGGACACCGGGGAGCTGTTTTTT.